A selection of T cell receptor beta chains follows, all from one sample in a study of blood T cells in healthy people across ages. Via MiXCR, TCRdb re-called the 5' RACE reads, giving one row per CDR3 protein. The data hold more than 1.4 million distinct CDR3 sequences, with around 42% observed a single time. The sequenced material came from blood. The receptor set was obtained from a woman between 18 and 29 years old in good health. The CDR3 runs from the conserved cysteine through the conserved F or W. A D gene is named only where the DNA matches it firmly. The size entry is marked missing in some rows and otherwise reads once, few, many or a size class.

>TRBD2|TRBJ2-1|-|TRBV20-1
CSVQTSGSSSSYNEQFF
TGCAGTGTTCAGACTAGCGGGAGTAGCAGCTCCTACAATGAGCAGTTCTTC
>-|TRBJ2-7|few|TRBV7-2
CASSLSSDSSYEQYF
TGTGCCAGCAGCTTATCTTCGGACAGCTCCTACGAGCAGTACTTC
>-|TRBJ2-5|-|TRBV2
CASTALQETQYF
TGTGCCAGCACAGCCTTACAAGAGACCCAGTACTTC
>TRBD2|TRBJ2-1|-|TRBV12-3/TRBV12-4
CASNFPPGLASSNEQFF
TGTGCCAGCAACTTTCCTCCGGGACTAGCCAGTTCCAATGAGCAGTTCTTC
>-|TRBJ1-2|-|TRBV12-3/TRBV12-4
CASSRDASNYGYTF
TGTGCCAGCAGTCGGGACGCTTCTAACTATGGCTACACCTTC
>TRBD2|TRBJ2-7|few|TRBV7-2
CASSRLAGGPNEQYF
TGTGCCAGCAGCCGACTAGCGGGAGGGCCGAACGAGCAGTACTTC
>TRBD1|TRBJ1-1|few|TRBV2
CASSETGGRAFF
TGTGCCAGCAGTGAGACAGGGGGTAGAGCTTTCTTT
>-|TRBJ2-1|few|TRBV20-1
CSARDSGAWGSEQFF
TGCAGTGCTAGAGATTCTGGGGCATGGGGCTCGGAGCAGTTCTTC
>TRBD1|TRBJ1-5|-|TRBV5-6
CASSFRTGGGNQPQHF
TGTGCCAGCAGCTTTAGAACAGGGGGCGGCAATCAGCCCCAGCATTTT
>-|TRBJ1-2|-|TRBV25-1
CASSESGFRDSGGANYGYTF
TGTGCCAGCAGTGAATCGGGATTCCGGGACTCGGGCGGCGCTAACTATGGCTACACCTTC
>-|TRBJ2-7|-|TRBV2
CATIGGYEQYF
TGTGCCACCATCGGCGGGTACGAGCAGTACTTC
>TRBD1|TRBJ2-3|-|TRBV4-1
CASSQGRTGYATDTQYF
TGCGCCAGCAGCCAAGGAAGGACAGGGTACGCCACAGATACGCAGTATTTT
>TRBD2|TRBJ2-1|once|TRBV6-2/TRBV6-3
CASSFSPTAGGLGEQFF
TGTGCCAGCAGTTTCTCCCCTACAGCGGGGGGGTTGGGTGAGCAGTTCTTC
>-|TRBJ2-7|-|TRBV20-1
CSALKGVAYEQYF
TGCAGTGCCTTGAAGGGGGTCGCCTACGAGCAGTACTTC
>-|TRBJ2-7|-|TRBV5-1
CASSMVGGDTYEQYF
TGCGCCAGCAGCATGGTTGGCGGGGACACCTACGAGCAGTACTTC
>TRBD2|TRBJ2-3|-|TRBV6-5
CASSYTVLAGGSTDTQYF
TGTGCCAGCAGTTACACCGTACTAGCGGGGGGGTCCACAGATACGCAGTATTTT
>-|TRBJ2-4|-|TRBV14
CASSQEAGATKNIQYF
TGTGCCAGCAGCCAAGAAGCGGGCGCGACCAAAAACATTCAGTACTTC
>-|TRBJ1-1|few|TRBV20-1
CSARRPGTLNTEAFF
TGCAGTGCTAGAAGGCCAGGGACACTGAACACTGAAGCTTTCTTT
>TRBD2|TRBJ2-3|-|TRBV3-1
CASSQDLRSGASTDTQYF
TGTGCCAGCAGCCAAGATCTTAGGAGCGGGGCTAGCACAGATACGCAGTATTTT
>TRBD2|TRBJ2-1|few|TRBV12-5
CASGFLLAPGGRASSYNEQFF
TGTGCTAGTGGTTTTTTATTAGCCCCCGGCGGGAGGGCCAGCTCCTACAATGAGCAGTTCTTC
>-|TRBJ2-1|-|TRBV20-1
CSARPRRSNEQFF
TGCAGTGCTAGACCTCGCCGCAGCAATGAGCAGTTCTTC
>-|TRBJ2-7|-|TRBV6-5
CASREAGASSYEQYF
TGTGCCAGCAGGGAAGCAGGGGCAAGCTCCTACGAGCAGTACTTC